These 21 T cell receptor beta chains share one sample of origin, sequenced in a study of blood T cell repertoires in COVID-19. Libraries were prepared by immunoSEQ multiplex PCR; TCRdb keeps only in-frame clonotypes and omits some of them. Of roughly 45,000 clones in the sample, 70% to 90% are singletons; the top ten hold under 6%. The sample was peripheral blood. Receptors originate from a man aged 45 to 65 with active COVID-19.

This sequence joins TRBV7-2 and TRBJ2-7; D not certain. Germline V lookup: CDR1 SGHTA, CDR2 FQGNSA. Trimming pared 6 bases from V and 2 bases from J, leaving 11 bases between. This CDR3 is 13 amino acids long. Here the CDR3 reads CASSYGSTYEQYF. The CDR3 DNA sequence: TGTGCCAGCAGTTACGGTTCTACCTACGAGCAGTACTTC.

The V and J genes are TRBV5-6 and TRBJ2-2, with a weak D call TRBD1 (6 bases). V was trimmed by 5 bases and J by 1 base, leaving 12 bases between them. Germline CDR1 and CDR2: SGHDT and YYEEEE. This CDR3 region has 15 residues. CDR3 coding DNA: TGTGCCAGCAGAAACAGGGCGTTGAACACCGGGGAGCTGTTTTTT. Its protein product is CASRNRALNTGELFF.

The V gene is TRBV7-3, the J gene TRBJ2-7, with 11 bases matching TRBD2. The CDR3 extends over 15 amino acids. Trimming removed 5 bases from V and 4 bases from J; junction bases left unmatched: 7. CDR1 and CDR2 (germline): SGHTA, FQGTGA. The CDR3 bases are TGTGCCAGCAGCAATACTAGCGGGAGTTTGTACGAGCAGTACTTC. Translation gives CASSNTSGSLYEQYF.

The V call is TRBV9, the J call TRBJ2-2, with 7 bases aligning to TRBD2. Germline V CDR1 and CDR2: SGDLS, YYNGEE. The CDR3 sequence is 15 residues long. V dropped 1 base and J dropped 5; count of bases not matched to a gene: 5. The CDR3 sequence: CASSVWGGQTGELFF. CDR3 DNA sequence: TGTGCCAGCAGCGTATGGGGAGGGCAAACCGGGGAGCTGTTTTTT.

The chain employs TRBV19 and TRBJ1-4, with 10 bases identical to TRBD1. Germline loops: CDR1 LNHDA, CDR2 SQIVND (reference sequence). J lost 6 bases, V lost 5 bases, and 6 bases had no gene match. This CDR3 has 15 residues. The CDR3 spells CASSRGTGVYEKLFF. DNA for the CDR3: TGTGCCAGTAGTCGGGGGACAGGGGTCTATGAAAAACTGTTTTTT.

The V call is TRBV4-3, the J call TRBJ2-7; D is possibly TRBD1 (6 bases). CDR3 length equals 16 residues. Germline V gene sequence: CDR1 LGHNA, CDR2 YSLEER. Trimming shortened V by 0 bases and J by 5 bases, and 17 bases separated the two germline ends. The CDR3 nucleotides read TGCGCCAGCAGCCAAGACGCAAGGACAGCTCGGAACGAGCAGTACTTC. Its protein product is CASSQDARTARNEQYF.

Only a few counts were recorded for this clone. The chain couples TRBV19 to TRBJ2-1, with 10 bases lining up with TRBD1. V shed 5 bases and J 6 bases; nucleotides not matched to a gene: 4. The V gene's germline CDR1 is LNHDA and CDR2 SQIVND (reference sequence). CDR3 length: 14 residues. CDR3: CASSVRQGANEQFF. Here the CDR3 DNA reads TGTGCCAGTAGTGTCCGACAGGGGGCCAATGAGCAGTTCTTC. The whole variable domain, remainder taken from reference TRBV19 and TRBJ2-1, is DGGITQSPKYLFRKEGQNVTLSCEQNLNHDAMYWYRQDPGQGLRLIYYSQIVNDFQKGDIAEGYSVSREKKESFPLTVTSAQKNPTAFYLCASSVRQGANEQFFGPGTRLTVL.

V is TRBV2 and J is TRBJ1-4; 10 bases are a match to TRBD1. The CDR3 has 14 amino acids. J was trimmed by 8 bases and V by 6 bases; bases with no gene match: 6. From germline, CDR1 is SNHLY and CDR2 FYNNEI. The CDR3: CASRRTGGREKLFF. DNA of the CDR3: TGTGCCAGCAGACGGACAGGGGGACGAGAAAAACTGTTTTTT.

V and J are TRBV6-5 and TRBJ2-1; TRBD2 aligns across 12 bases. V trimming: 6 bases; J trimming: 7 bases; junction bases outside the gene matches: 7. The CDR3 contains 15 residues. Germline V gene sequence: CDR1 MNHEY, CDR2 SVGAGI. Here the CDR3 reads CASRGLAGGRNEQFF. The CDR3 DNA reads TGTGCCAGCAGGGGACTAGCGGGTGGGAGGAATGAGCAGTTCTTC.

The V call is TRBV6-2 or TRBV6-3, the J call TRBJ1-5; D not certain. Trimming stripped 0 bases from V and 6 bases from J, with 9 bases between. Per germline, CDR1 MNHEY and CDR2 SVGEGT. The CDR3 runs 14 residues. The CDR3 region is CASSYSPEAQPQHF. In nucleotides, the CDR3 is TGTGCCAGCAGTTACTCACCTGAAGCTCAGCCCCAGCATTTT.

The rearrangement links TRBV5-1 to TRBJ2-7; 8 bases fit TRBD2. The CDR3 length is 17 residues. Germline values: CDR1 SGHRS, CDR2 YFSETQ. J was trimmed by 0 bases and V by 4 bases; bases with no gene match: 12. CDR3 sequence (DNA): TGCGCCAGCAGCCCCGGGGGGGGGTTCTCTCCCTCCTACGAGCAGTACTTC. Residues: CASSPGGGFSPSYEQYF. Using reference TRBV5-1 and TRBJ2-7 for the parts outside the CDR3, the full variable domain is KAGVTQTPRYLIKTRGQQVTLSCSPISGHRSVSWYQQTPGQGLQFLFEYFSETQRNKGNFPGRFSGRQFSNSRSEMNVSTLELGDSALYLCASSPGGGFSPSYEQYFGPGTRLTVT.

This clone was observed a handful of times. This chain connects TRBV3-1 (or the pseudogene TRBV3-2) to TRBJ2-7; TRBD2 aligns across 10 bases. With 4 bases clipped from V and 5 bases from J, the junction kept 11 bases outside the gene matches. CDR3 size: 16 residues. Germline V gives CDR1 LGHDT, CDR2 YNNKEL (reference sequence). The CDR3 DNA sequence: TGTGCCAGCAGCCCTACACTAGCGGGAACAATACACGAGCAGTACTTC. Translating it yields CASSPTLAGTIHEQYF.

J is TRBJ1-2 and V is TRBV4-3, with 9 positions matching TRBD1. V lost 2 bases and J lost 6; bases outside the gene matches: 7. The CDR3 runs 15 residues. CDR1 is LGHNA, CDR2 YSLEER, per germline. The CDR3 region has the DNA TGCGCCAGCAGCCAAAACACAGGGGGCTGGAATGGCTACACCTTC. This encodes CASSQNTGGWNGYTF.

The genes are TRBV27 and TRBJ1-5; D unresolved. In germline, CDR1 is MNHEY, CDR2 SMNVEV (reference sequence). This CDR3 spans 13 amino acids. V lost 3 bases and J 0 bases, leaving 3 bases between the germline ends. This CDR3 reads CASSFNSNQPQHF. The DNA of the CDR3 is TGTGCCAGCAGTTTTAATAGCAATCAGCCCCAGCATTTT.

The rearrangement joins TRBV10-3 to TRBJ2-6; possible D gene TRBD1, 6 bases. The CDR3 is made up of 15 amino acids. Germline-derived CDR1 and CDR2 are ENHRY and SYGVKD. Between the trimmed V and J ends, which lost 6 bases and 0 bases, there was a span of 9 bases. The CDR3 bases are TGTGCCATCAGACCGGACAGCTCTGGGGCCAACGTCCTGACTTTC. Encoded protein: CAIRPDSSGANVLTF.

The rearrangement links TRBV19 to TRBJ2-3, with 7 bases that match TRBD2. V dropped 4 bases and J dropped 4; count of bases not matched to a gene: 11. The germline CDR1 and CDR2 sequences are LNHDA and SQIVND (reference sequence). The CDR3 is 16 amino acids. The CDR3 spells CASSRGAPAGPDTQYF. In nucleotides, the CDR3 is TGTGCCAGTAGTAGGGGAGCTCCAGCGGGGCCAGATACGCAGTATTTT.

V and J are TRBV21-1 and TRBJ1-4; the table's D call TRBD1 went unverified against the DNA. TRBV21-1 is reported as a pseudogene. The CDR3 has 15 amino acids. CDR3 amino acids: CASSKEQGPDEKLFF. The CDR3 nucleotides are TGTGCCAGCAGCAAGGAACAGGGCCCAGATGAAAAACTGTTTTTT.

The chain carries TRBV19 and TRBJ2-3; D is perhaps TRBD2 (5 bases). Per germline, CDR1 LNHDA and CDR2 SQIVND (reference sequence). Trimming pared 10 bases from V and 5 bases from J, leaving 10 bases between. The CDR3 has 11 amino acids. CDR3 nucleotides: TGTGCCACCGGGGTGTTAGATACGCAGTATTTT. Protein sequence: CATGVLDTQYF.

V is TRBV12-3 or TRBV12-4 and J is TRBJ1-2; no firm D call. The ends were cut back, 8 bases at V and 8 bases at J, with 15 bases in the middle. CDR3 length: 12 amino acids. The CDR3 bases are TGTGCCAGCCGAACCGACATATTGGGCTACACCTTC. It specifies CASRTDILGYTF.

The chain employs TRBV7-2 and TRBJ2-5; D may be TRBD1 (5 bases). V lost 6 bases, J lost 7 bases, and 15 bases lay in between. The CDR3 runs to 13 residues. The germline V gene has CDR1 SGHTA and CDR2 FQGNSA. CDR3 nucleotides: TGTGCCAGCAGACGACAGAGACCTGGGACCCAGTACTTC. Translation gives CASRRQRPGTQYF.

The rearrangement uses TRBV6-5 and TRBJ2-4; 10 bases are shared with TRBD2. The CDR3 is made up of 15 amino acids. The V and J ends lost 4 bases and 9 bases, in that order; junction bases with no gene match: 9. The germline V gene has CDR1 MNHEY and CDR2 SVGAGI. The CDR3 sequence is CASSFRGLARTIQYF. The CDR3, as DNA: TGTGCCAGCAGTTTCCGGGGACTAGCGCGAACCATTCAGTACTTC.